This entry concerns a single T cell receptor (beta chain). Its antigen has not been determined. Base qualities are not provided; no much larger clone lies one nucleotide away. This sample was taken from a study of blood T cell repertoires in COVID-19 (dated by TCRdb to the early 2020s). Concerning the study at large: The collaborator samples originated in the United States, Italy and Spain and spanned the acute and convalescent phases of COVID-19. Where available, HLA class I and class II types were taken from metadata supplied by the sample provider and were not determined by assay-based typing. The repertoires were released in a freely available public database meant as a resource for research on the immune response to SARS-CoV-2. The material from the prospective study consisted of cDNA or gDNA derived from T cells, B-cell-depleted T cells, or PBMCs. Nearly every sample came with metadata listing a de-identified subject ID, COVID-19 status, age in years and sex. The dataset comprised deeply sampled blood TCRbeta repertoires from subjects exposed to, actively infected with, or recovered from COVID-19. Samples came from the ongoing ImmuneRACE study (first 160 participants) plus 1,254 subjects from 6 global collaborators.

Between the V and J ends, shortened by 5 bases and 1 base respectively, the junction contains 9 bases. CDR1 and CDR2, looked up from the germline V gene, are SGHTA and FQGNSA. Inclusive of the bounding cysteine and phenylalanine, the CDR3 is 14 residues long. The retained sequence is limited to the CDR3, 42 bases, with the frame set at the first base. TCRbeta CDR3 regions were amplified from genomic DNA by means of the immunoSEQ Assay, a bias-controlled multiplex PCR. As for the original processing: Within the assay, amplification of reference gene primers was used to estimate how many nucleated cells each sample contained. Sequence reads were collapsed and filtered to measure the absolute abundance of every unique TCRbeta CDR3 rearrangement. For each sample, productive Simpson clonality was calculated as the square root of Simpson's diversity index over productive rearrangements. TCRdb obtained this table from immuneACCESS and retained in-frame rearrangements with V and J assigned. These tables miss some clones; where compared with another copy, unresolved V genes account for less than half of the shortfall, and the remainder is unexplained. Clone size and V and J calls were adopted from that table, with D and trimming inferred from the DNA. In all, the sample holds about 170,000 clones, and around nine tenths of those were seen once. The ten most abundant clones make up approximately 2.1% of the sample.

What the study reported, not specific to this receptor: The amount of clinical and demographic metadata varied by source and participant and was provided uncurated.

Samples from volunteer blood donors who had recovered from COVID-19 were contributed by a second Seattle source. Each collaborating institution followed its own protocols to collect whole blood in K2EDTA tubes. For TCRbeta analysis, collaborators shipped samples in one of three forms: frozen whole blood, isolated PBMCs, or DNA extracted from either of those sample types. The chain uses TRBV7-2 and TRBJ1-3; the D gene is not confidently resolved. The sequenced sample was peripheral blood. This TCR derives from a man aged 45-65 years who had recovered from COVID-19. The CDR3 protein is CASSLTRSGNTIYF. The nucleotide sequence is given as TGTGCCAGCAGCCTGACACGTTCTGGAAACACCATATATTTT. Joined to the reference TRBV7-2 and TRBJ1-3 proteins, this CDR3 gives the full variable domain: GAGVSQSPSNKVTEKGKDVELRCDPISGHTALYWYRQSLGQGLEFLIYFQGNSAPDKSGLPSDRFSAERTGGSVSTLTIQRTQQEDSAVYLCASSLTRSGNTIYFGEGSWLTVV.